The sequence of this T cell receptor beta chain was determined in a study of CD8 T cells in ankylosing spondylitis. The V segment lost 7 bases and the J segment 5 bases; nucleotides outside the gene matches: 9. Germline V gives CDR1 KGHSH, CDR2 LQKENI. The CDR3 is 14 amino acids. MiXCR was run by TCRdb on the 5' RACE reads, yielding one entry per CDR3 protein. The sample lists under 250,000 distinct CDR3 sequences; approximately 30% were seen once. The clonotype comes from a male donor with ankylosing spondylitis or in good health (not recorded which). The chain has TRBV18 and TRBJ2-7, with 9 positions matching TRBD2. The sequenced sample was blood, either unsorted or a sorted T cell fraction (not recorded which). CDR3 region: CASCGWTSDHEQYF. The DNA for the CDR3 is TGTGCCAGCTGCGGATGGACTAGCGACCACGAGCAGTACTTC.